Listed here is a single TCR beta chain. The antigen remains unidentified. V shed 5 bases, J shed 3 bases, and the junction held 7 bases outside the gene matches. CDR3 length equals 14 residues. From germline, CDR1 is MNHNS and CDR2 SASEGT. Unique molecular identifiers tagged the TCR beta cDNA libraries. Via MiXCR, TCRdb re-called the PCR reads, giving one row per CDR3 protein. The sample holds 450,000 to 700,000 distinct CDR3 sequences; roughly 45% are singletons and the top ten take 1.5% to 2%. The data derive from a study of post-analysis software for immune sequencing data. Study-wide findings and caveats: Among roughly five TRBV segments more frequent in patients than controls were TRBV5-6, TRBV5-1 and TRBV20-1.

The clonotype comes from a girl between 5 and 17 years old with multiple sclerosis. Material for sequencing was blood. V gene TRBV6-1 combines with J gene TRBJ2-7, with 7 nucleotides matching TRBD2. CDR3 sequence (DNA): TGTGCCAGCAGTCGAGGGAGGGACCACTACGAGCAGTACTTC. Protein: CASSRGRDHYEQYF.